This TCR beta chain was profiled in a study of blood T cell repertoires in COVID-19. In the study overall: Acute and convalescent COVID-19 specimens originated in the United States, Italy and Spain. T cells, B-cell-depleted T cells, or PBMCs provided the cDNA or gDNA that served as material.

Germline V gives CDR1 MNHEY, CDR2 SVGAGI. The CDR3 has 13 residues. Trimming pared 7 bases from V and 3 bases from J, leaving 11 bases between. A note on this clone: Distinct nucleotide sequences in the sample also encode this CDR3.

Per the original data handling: Amplified reference gene primers provided the basis for estimating nucleated cell counts. Sequenced by immunoSEQ multiplex PCR; TCRdb stores in-frame clones only, minus some. For V, J and clone size, that table is used; D and trimming come from the DNA. The sample holds fewer than 200,000 clones; approximately 86% are singletons and the top ten take about 1.2%. The source of this sequence is a man aged 55 to 70 who had recovered from COVID-19. This chain connects TRBV6-5 to TRBJ2-3; a possible D gene is TRBD1 (5 bases). Sequenced input: peripheral blood. This CDR3 reads CASNWQGTDTQYF. Here the CDR3 DNA reads TGTGCCAGCAATTGGCAGGGAACAGATACGCAGTATTTT.